This TCR beta chain was captured by sequencing in a study of blood T cell repertoires in COVID-19. In the study overall: Spain, Italy and the United States supplied samples that represented acute and convalescent COVID-19. The cDNA or gDNA used as material had been derived from T cells, B-cell-depleted T cells, or PBMCs.

Looked up from germline, CDR1 is GTSNPN and CDR2 is SVGIG (reference sequence). Between the trimmed V and J ends, which lost 4 bases and 7 bases, there was a span of 14 bases. The CDR3 covers 14 residues. Authors' processing steps: Reference gene primer amplification gave estimated nucleated cell counts. Using immunoSEQ multiplex PCR, the repertoire was profiled, and TCRdb retains in-frame clones only, with some absent. V and J calls plus clone size are reproduced from that table; the DNA served to infer D and trimming. Of 250,000 to 350,000 clones in the sample, approximately 90% were seen once. Sequencing input: peripheral blood. This rearrangement joins TRBV30 to TRBJ1-6; no clear D. This sequence was found in a man aged 25-40 years with acute or convalescent COVID-19. This chain's CDR3 is CAWILPGRNSPLHF. CDR3 in DNA: TGTGCCTGGATTTTACCGGGGAGGAATTCACCCCTCCACTTT.